This TCR beta chain was identified in a study of cytomegalovirus exposure and HLA in healthy donors. Study background: Previous work identified roughly 120 million unique TCR beta sequences from around 170 million T cells. Among the approximately 400 genotyped donors, 65% to 85% were placed in the Caucasian-associated ancestry cluster. Points from the study as a whole: Rare TCR sequences dominated, though some public TCRs recurred in many donors. There were reportedly fewer N-insertions in an Asian-associated ancestry cluster than the approximately 600-donor mean, in a later analysis.

The CDR3 runs 14 residues. V lost 7 bases to trimming and J lost 3 bases, with 13 bases between them. Germline CDR1 is SEHNR and CDR2 is FQNEAQ (reference sequence). PCR employed 60 Vbeta and 13 Jbeta primers. Sequencing was performed with immunoSEQ multiplex PCR; in TCRdb, only in-frame clones are kept and a portion is missing. The sample holds 110,000 or so clones, less than 80% seen once. A remark on this clone: Antigen unknown.

The chain combines TRBV7-9 with TRBJ1-5; maybe TRBD1 (6 bases). Material: PBMCs. The TCR originated in a woman aged 40 to 50 in good health and CMV-seropositive. The DNA for the CDR3 is TGTGCCAGCACCCCCCAGGGGTACAATCAGCCCCAGCATTTT. Amino acids: CASTPQGYNQPQHF.